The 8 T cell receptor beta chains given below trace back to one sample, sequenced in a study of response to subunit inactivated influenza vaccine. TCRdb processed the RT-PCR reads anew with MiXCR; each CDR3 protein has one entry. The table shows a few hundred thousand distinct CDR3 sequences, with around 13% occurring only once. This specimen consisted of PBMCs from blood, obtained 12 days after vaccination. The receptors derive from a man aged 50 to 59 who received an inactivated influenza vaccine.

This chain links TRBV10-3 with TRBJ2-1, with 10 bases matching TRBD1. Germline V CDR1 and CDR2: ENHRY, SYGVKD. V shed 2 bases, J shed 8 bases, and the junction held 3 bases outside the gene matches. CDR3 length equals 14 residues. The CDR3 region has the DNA TGTGCCATCAGTGAGGGGGACAGGGGCGATGAGCAGTTCTTC. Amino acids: CAISEGDRGDEQFF.

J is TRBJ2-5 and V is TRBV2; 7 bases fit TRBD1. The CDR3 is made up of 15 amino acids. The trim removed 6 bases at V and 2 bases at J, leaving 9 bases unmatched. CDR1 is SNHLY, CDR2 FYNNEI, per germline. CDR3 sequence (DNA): TGTGCCAGCAGAGACTCCGGGACAGCACAAGAGACCCAGTACTTC. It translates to CASRDSGTAQETQYF.

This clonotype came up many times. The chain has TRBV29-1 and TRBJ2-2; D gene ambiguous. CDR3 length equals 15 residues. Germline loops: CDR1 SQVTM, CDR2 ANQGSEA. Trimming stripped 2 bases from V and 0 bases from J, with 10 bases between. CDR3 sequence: CSVEIRAANTGELFF. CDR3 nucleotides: TGCAGCGTTGAAATCCGGGCAGCGAACACCGGGGAGCTGTTTTTT.

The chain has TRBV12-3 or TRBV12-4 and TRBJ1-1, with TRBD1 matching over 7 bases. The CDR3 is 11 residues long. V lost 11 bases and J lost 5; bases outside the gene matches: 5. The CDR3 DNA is TGTGCCTCAGGGGGAGGAACTGAAGCTTTCTTT. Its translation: CASGGGTEAFF.

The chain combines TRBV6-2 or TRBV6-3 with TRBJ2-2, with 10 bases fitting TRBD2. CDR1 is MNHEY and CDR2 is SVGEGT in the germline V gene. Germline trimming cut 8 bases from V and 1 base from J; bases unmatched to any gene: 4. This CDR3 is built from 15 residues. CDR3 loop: CASRPSGGNTGELFF. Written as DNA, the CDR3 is TGTGCCAGCCGGCCTAGCGGGGGGAACACCGGGGAGCTGTTTTTT.

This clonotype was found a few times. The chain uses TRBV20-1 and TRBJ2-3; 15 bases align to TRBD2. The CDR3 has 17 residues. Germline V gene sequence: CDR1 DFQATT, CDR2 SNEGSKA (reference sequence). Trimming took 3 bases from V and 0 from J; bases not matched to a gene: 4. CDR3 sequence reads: CSASEGLAGGSTDTQYF. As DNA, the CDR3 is TGCAGTGCTAGCGAGGGACTAGCGGGGGGTAGCACAGATACGCAGTATTTT.

The CDR3 coding sequence is TGCGCCAGCAGCCAAGTTGCTAGCGGGGGGGTCGGTGAGCAGTTCTTC. Protein product: CASSQVASGGVGEQFF. The rearrangement uses TRBV4-1 and TRBJ2-1, with 12 bases that match TRBD2. Germline V CDR1 and CDR2: MGHRA, YSYEKL. The J segment lost 9 bases and the V segment lost 1 base, leaving 7 bases of the junction unmatched. This CDR3 is 16 amino acids long.

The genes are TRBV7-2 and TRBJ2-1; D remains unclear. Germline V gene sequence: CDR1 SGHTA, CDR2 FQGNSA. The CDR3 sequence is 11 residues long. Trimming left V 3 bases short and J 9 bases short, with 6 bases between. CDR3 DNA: TGTGCCAGCAGCTTTATAAGTGAGCAGTTCTTC. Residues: CASSFISEQFF.